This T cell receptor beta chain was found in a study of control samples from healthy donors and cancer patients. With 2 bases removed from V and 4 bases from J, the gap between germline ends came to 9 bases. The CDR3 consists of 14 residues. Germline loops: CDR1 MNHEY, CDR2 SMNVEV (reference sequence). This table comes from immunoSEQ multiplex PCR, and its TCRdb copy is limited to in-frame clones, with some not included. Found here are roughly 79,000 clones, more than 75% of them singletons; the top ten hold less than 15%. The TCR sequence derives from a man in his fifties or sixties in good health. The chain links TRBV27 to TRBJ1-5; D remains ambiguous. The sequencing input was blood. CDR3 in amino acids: CASSLRRGNQPQHF. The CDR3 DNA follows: TGTGCCAGCAGTTTAAGGAGAGGGAATCAGCCCCAGCATTTT.